The 19 T cell receptor beta chains below come from one sample, sequenced in a study of long-term antiretroviral therapy in people with HIV. Survey level was the resolution at which the v3.0 immunoSEQ assay ran. The protocol was immunoSEQ multiplex PCR, while the TCRdb copy is restricted to in-frame clones and leaves out a portion. Of some 28,000 clones listed, roughly 94% are singletons. The source was unsorted PBMCs, collected 5.3 years after starting antiretroviral therapy. These receptors were collected from a man in his fifties with HIV.

This chain's CDR3 is CASRTGPLDQPQHF. The CDR3 bases are TGTGCCAGCAGGACGGGACCCCTCGACCAGCCCCAGCATTTT. The chain joins TRBV6-1 to TRBJ1-5; TRBD1 is a possible D gene (5 bases). The CDR3 spans 14 residues. V was cut by 6 bases and J by 7 bases, with 16 bases left in between. Germline V gene data show CDR1 as MNHNS and CDR2 as SASEGT.

In this sample, this clone turned up once. The V gene is TRBV2, the J gene TRBJ1-5, with D possibly being TRBD1 (6 bases). CDR1 is SNHLY and CDR2 is FYNNEI in the germline V gene. V gave up 1 base and J gave up 5 bases, with 12 bases separating them. This CDR3 contains 15 residues. In DNA form, the CDR3 reads TGTGCCAGCAGTGAAGGGGGGGCGGGCCATCAGCCCCAGCATTTT. Its protein is CASSEGGAGHQPQHF.

The chain links TRBV28 to TRBJ2-2; D unclear. V was cut by 6 bases and J by 5 bases, with 19 bases left in between. The CDR3 loop spans 16 amino acids. The V gene's germline CDR1 is MDHEN and CDR2 SYDVKM. In DNA, the CDR3 is TGTGCCAGCAGCCCCAGTGATCTGGGTCGGACCGGGGAGCTGTTTTTT. The encoded protein is CASSPSDLGRTGELFF.

The chain has TRBV2 and TRBJ2-7; D remains ambiguous. The germline V and J ends were trimmed by 6 bases and 2 bases, with 8 bases remaining between them. The CDR3 spans 12 residues. Germline V gene sequence: CDR1 SNHLY, CDR2 FYNNEI. CDR3 sequence: CASSPSPYEQYF. The CDR3 coding sequence is TGTGCCAGCAGCCCCTCCCCCTACGAGCAGTACTTC.

In regard to this clone: The conserved phenylalanine or tryptophan is not found at the CDR3 terminus, so this likely reflects a read error. The DNA is omitted, as the CDR3 cannot be located on it reliably, and the CDR3 follows TCRdb's listing. The chain employs TRBV29-1 and TRBJ1-1. The CDR3 sequence runs 12 residues, both termini included. Germline lookup yields CDR1 SQVTM and CDR2 ANQGSEA. CDR3: CSVGRLGGDAFL.

The rearrangement links TRBV7-6 to TRBJ1-5, with 7 bases matching TRBD1. Germline CDR1 SGHVS, CDR2 FNYEAQ. This CDR3 is built from 15 residues. The junction had 4 bases not matched to a gene; V was cut back by 1 base and J by 4 bases. The CDR3 bases are TGTGCCAGCAGCTTAGAGACAGGGAGGAATCAGCCCCAGCATTTT. Protein: CASSLETGRNQPQHF.

This rearrangement joins TRBV27 to TRBJ2-7; the match to TRBD1 covers 8 bases. The CDR3 runs 15 residues. After removal of 4 bases from V and 1 base from J, the junction contained 6 bases not matched to a gene. Looked up from germline, CDR1 is MNHEY and CDR2 is SMNVEV (reference sequence). The DNA for the CDR3 is TGTGCCAGCAGTTGGGGACAGGCGCCTTCCTACGAGCAGTACTTC. Translated: CASSWGQAPSYEQYF.

This sequence joins TRBV5-3 and TRBJ1-5; 7 nucleotides agree with TRBD1. TRBV5-3 is an open reading frame whose function is uncertain. V lost 2 bases to trimming and J lost 7 bases; unmatched junction nucleotides: 6. The CDR3 totals 14 residues. The CDR3, as DNA: TGTGCCAGAAGCTTAAGACAGGGAATCCAGCCCCAGCATTTT. This sequence encodes CARSLRQGIQPQHF.

This chain links TRBV6-5 with TRBJ1-6; D not resolved. V gave up 5 bases and J gave up 10 bases, with 12 bases separating them. CDR3 length: 13 residues. CDR1 and CDR2 (germline): MNHEY, SVGAGI. CDR3 loop: CASSPQRSSPLHF. Written as DNA, the CDR3 is TGTGCCAGCAGTCCCCAGCGGAGCTCACCCCTCCACTTT.

The V gene is TRBV9, the J gene TRBJ1-6; TRBD1 might be the D (5 bases). This CDR3 has 15 amino acids. Trimming left V 3 bases short and J 7 bases short, with 14 bases between. CDR1 is SGDLS and CDR2 is YYNGEE in the germline V gene. The CDR3 sequence: CASSDGTVQNSPLHF. DNA of the CDR3: TGTGCCAGCAGCGATGGGACGGTTCAAAATTCACCCCTCCACTTT.

The chain employs TRBV13 and TRBJ2-7, with 12 positions matching TRBD2. CDR3 length equals 17 residues. CDR1 is PRHDT, CDR2 FYEKMQ, per germline (reference sequence). Trimming removed 5 bases from V and 1 base from J; junction bases left unmatched: 9. The CDR3 region has the DNA TGTGCCAGCAGCGCATCGGAACTAGCGGGGGGTTCCTACGAGCAGTACTTC. Translated, it gives CASSASELAGGSYEQYF.

The CDR3 nucleotides read TGTGCCAGCAGTTACCGTAGCTCCTACGAGCAGTACTTC. Translated: CASSYRSSYEQYF. V usage is TRBV5-5 and J usage is TRBJ2-7, with D uncertain. Trimming took 5 bases from V and 0 from J, leaving 9 bases between them. In germline, CDR1 is SGHKS, CDR2 YYEKEE (reference sequence). This CDR3 has 13 residues.

The chain joins TRBV27 to TRBJ2-6; tentatively, D is TRBD1 or TRBD2 (5 bases each). Per the germline V gene, CDR1 is MNHEY and CDR2 is SMNVEV (reference sequence). V lost 5 bases and J lost 0, with 14 bases in between. The CDR3 consists of 17 residues. The DNA of the CDR3 is TGTGCCAGCAGTCGGGACGGAAGAGGCTCTGGGGCCAACGTCCTGACTTTC. This encodes CASSRDGRGSGANVLTF.

The gene calls are TRBV12-5 and TRBJ2-3; 8 nucleotides align to TRBD1. Germline loops: CDR1 LGHNT, CDR2 FRNRAP. The CDR3 covers 14 residues. Trimming at V came to 9 bases and at J to 3 bases, leaving 8 bases not matched to a gene. The CDR3 DNA is TGTGCTAGCAGGGGGCCTGGGAGAACAGATACGCAGTATTTT. It codes for CASRGPGRTDTQYF.

This chain connects TRBV19 to TRBJ2-7; possible D gene TRBD2, 6 bases. Germline V gives CDR1 LNHDA, CDR2 SQIVND (reference sequence). This CDR3 is built from 12 residues. The V end lost 11 bases, the J end lost 6 bases, and 17 bases lay between the germline ends. CDR3: CAAGTQPAEQYF. The CDR3 nucleotides read TGTGCCGCCGGGACTCAGCCTGCCGAGCAGTACTTC. Full variable domain (missing parts from reference TRBV19 and TRBJ2-7): DGGITQSPKYLFRKEGQNVTLSCEQNLNHDAMYWYRQDPGQGLRLIYYSQIVNDFQKGDIAEGYSVSREKKESFPLTVTSAQKNPTAFYLCAAGTQPAEQYFGPGTRLTVT.

The V call is TRBV5-1, the J call TRBJ2-1; no definite D call. The V gene lost 0 bases and the J gene lost 4 bases, with 14 bases spanning the gap. Germline lookup yields CDR1 SGHRS and CDR2 YFSETQ. The length of the CDR3 is 16 residues. The CDR3 is CASSLGNRLWYNEQFF. DNA for the CDR3: TGCGCCAGCAGCTTGGGGAACAGACTTTGGTACAATGAGCAGTTCTTC.

The gene calls are TRBV7-2 and TRBJ2-5; 7 bases are shared with TRBD2. Germline CDR1 SGHTA, CDR2 FQGNSA. Trimming removed 5 bases from V and 5 bases from J; junction bases left unmatched: 11. The CDR3 spans 15 residues. The DNA for the CDR3 is TGTGCCAGCAGCCCGGCCGGCGGGGGACGGGAGACCCAGTACTTC. Translated: CASSPAGGGRETQYF.

V gene TRBV15 combines with J gene TRBJ1-1; TRBD1 agrees at 7 bases. The CDR3 is made up of 14 amino acids. Per the germline V gene, CDR1 is LNHNV and CDR2 is YYDKDF (reference sequence). Germline trimming cut 1 base from V and 4 bases from J; bases unmatched to any gene: 3. CDR3 nucleotide sequence: TGTGCCACCAGCAGAGTCCCAGGGGGCACTGAAGCTTTCTTT. Translated, it gives CATSRVPGGTEAFF.

The gene calls are TRBV9 and TRBJ2-7, with 8 nucleotides matching TRBD2. The length of the CDR3 is 15 residues. V gave up 3 bases and J gave up 3 bases; unmatched junction bases: 8. Germline-derived CDR1 and CDR2 are SGDLS and YYNGEE. CDR3 residues: CASSATGTSNYEQYF. CDR3 in DNA: TGTGCCAGCAGCGCGACCGGGACTAGTAACTACGAGCAGTACTTC. The complete variable domain, with remaining parts taken from reference TRBV9 and TRBJ2-7, reads DSGVTQTPKHLITATGQRVTLRCSPRSGDLSVYWYQQSLDQGLQFLIQYYNGEERAKGNILERFSAQQFPDLHSELNLSSLELGDSALYFCASSATGTSNYEQYFGPGTRLTVT.